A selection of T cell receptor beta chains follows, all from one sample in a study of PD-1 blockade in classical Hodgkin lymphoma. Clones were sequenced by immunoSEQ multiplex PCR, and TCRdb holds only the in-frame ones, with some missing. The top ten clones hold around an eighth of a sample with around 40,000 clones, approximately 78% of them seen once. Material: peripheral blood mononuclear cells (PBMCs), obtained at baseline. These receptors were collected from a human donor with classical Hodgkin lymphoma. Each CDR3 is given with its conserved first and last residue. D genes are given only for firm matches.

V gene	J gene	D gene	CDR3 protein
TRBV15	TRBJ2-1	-	CATSRDQSGDEQFF
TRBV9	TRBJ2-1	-	CASSADFPGHPYNEQFF
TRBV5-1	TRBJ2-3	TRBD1	CASSTGQGTDTQYF
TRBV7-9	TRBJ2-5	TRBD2	CASSSRAGEAAQYF
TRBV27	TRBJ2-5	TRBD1	CASSRAGGFETQYF
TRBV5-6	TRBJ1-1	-	CASTLREDTNTEAFF
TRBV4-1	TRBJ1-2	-	CASSLTPQGSPNYGYTF
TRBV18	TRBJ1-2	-	CASSADINYGYTF
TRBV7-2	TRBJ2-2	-	CASTATRAGELFF
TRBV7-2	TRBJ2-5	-	CASSLEGGQETQYF
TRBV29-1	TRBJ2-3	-	CSVEISSTDTQYF
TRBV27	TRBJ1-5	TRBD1	CASSFTGVNQPQHF
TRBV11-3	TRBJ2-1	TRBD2	CASSLDPASGNEQFF
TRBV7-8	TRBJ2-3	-	CASSSQFWGRTDTQYF
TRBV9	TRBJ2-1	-	CASSAPGSFGEQFF
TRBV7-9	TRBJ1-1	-	CASSLMVNTEAFF
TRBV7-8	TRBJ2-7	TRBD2	CASSSERGAALEQYF
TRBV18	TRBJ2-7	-	CASSPVQGGEQYF
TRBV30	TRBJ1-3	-	CAWSLGVSGNTIYF
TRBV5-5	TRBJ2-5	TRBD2	CASSLEGTSGETQYF
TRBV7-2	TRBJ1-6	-	CASSLIGRGDSPLHF
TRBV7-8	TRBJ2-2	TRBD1	CASSTRQGPTGELFF
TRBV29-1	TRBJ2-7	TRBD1	CSVRDRDSGEQYF
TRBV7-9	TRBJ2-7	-	CASSFGQGLDEQYF
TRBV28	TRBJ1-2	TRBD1	CASRTPGQGYGYTF
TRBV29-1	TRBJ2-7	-	CSVVSPGVSEQYF
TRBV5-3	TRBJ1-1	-	CARSWGPLNTEAFF
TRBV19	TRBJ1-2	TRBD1	CASSQSGTGGYGYTF
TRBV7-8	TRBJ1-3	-	CASSLAPGNTIYF
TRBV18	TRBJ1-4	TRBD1	CASSAGQGRNEKLFF
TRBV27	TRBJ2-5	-	CASSFGTEGETQYF
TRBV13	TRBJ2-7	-	CASTTGNSYEQYF
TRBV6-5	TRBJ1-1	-	CASRHLGENTEAFF
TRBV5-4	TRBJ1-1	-	CASSLGLDFPEAFF
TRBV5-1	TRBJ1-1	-	CASSEPTTEAFF
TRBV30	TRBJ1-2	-	CAWTPGGHGYTF
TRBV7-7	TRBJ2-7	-	CASSPLGSYEQYF
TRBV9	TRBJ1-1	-	CASSVEAGWDARANTEAFF
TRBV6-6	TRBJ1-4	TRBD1	CASREGQVREKLFF
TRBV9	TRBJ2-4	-	CASSVAEEGAKNIQYF
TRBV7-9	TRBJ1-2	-	CASSLNGGYTF
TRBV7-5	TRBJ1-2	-	CASSPLWAGDYGYTF
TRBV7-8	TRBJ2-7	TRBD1	CASHKAGGAYEQYF
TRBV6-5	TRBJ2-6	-	CASMSRGRWANVLTF
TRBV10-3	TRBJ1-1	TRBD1	CAISETGTGASEAFF
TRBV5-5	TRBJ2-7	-	CASSLHSSYEQYF
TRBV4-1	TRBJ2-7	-	CASSPALVDGAGNEQYF
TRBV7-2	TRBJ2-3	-	CASSLVGTDTQYF
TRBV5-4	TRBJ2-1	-	CASTPRGGGHGRDNEQFF